Presented here are 20 T cell receptor beta chains from one specimen sequenced in a study of blood T cell repertoires in COVID-19. The data were produced by immunoSEQ multiplex PCR, yet TCRdb's version contains in-frame clones alone and is incomplete. The data show 65,000 to 95,000 clones, with about 91% seen just once and 12% held by the top ten. Source material: peripheral blood. These receptor sequences come from a man aged 65 to 85 with active or convalescent COVID-19.

The chain has TRBV28 and TRBJ2-7; D unresolved. CDR3 size: 16 residues. V gave up 2 bases and J gave up 0 bases, with 14 bases separating them. The V gene's germline CDR1 is MDHEN and CDR2 SYDVKM. CDR3 nucleotide sequence: TGTGCCAGCAGTTTACCTGCCAGCTCTAGCTCCTACGAGCAGTACTTC. Protein: CASSLPASSSSYEQYF.

The gene calls are TRBV4-1 and TRBJ1-4; D gene ambiguous. The CDR3 loop spans 14 amino acids. Per germline, CDR1 MGHRA and CDR2 YSYEKL. V dropped 1 base and J dropped 8 bases, with 11 bases sitting between them. The CDR3 region is CASSQVGGREKLFF. In DNA form, the CDR3 reads TGCGCCAGCAGCCAAGTCGGAGGGAGGGAAAAACTGTTTTTT.

The rearrangement uses TRBV15 and TRBJ2-3; 11 bases match TRBD2. The CDR3 runs 16 residues. Germline V lookup: CDR1 LNHNV, CDR2 YYDKDF (reference sequence). The V segment lost 3 bases and the J segment 5 bases; nucleotides outside the gene matches: 7. The CDR3 DNA reads TGTGCCACCAGCAGCGGGACTAGCGGTTATATAGATACGCAGTATTTT. Protein product: CATSSGTSGYIDTQYF.

V gene TRBV28 combines with J gene TRBJ1-2; a weak D match, TRBD1 (5 bases). This CDR3 has 14 amino acids. Looked up from germline, CDR1 is MDHEN and CDR2 is SYDVKM. V gave up 3 bases and J gave up 2 bases, with 10 bases separating them. CDR3 in DNA: TGTGCCAGCAGTTTTGGGGGGGAAAACTATGGCTACACCTTC. It encodes CASSFGGENYGYTF.

The gene calls are TRBV29-1 and TRBJ1-3; D is unresolved. Deletions cut 4 bases from V and 0 bases from J, with 16 bases between. Per germline, CDR1 SQVTM and CDR2 ANQGSEA. CDR3 length: 16 amino acids. For the CDR3, the DNA is TGCAGCGTTGCCATTTACCAGGCCCTCTCTGGAAACACCATATATTTT. Amino acids: CSVAIYQALSGNTIYF. Complete variable domain (other parts from reference TRBV29-1 and TRBJ1-3): SAVISQKPSRDICQRGTSLTIQCQVDSQVTMMFWYRQQPGQSLTLIATANQGSEATYESGFVIDKFPISRPNLTFSTLTVSNMSPEDSSIYLCSVAIYQALSGNTIYFGEGSWLTVV.

This sequence joins TRBV5-1 and TRBJ1-4, with 7 positions matching TRBD1. Losses at the gene ends were 1 base for V and 4 bases for J; bases not matched to a gene: 4. The CDR3 sequence is 15 residues long. CDR1 is SGHRS, CDR2 YFSETQ, per germline. The CDR3 region is CASSLYDRVNEKLFF. CDR3 sequence (DNA): TGCGCCAGCAGCTTGTACGACAGGGTTAATGAAAAACTGTTTTTT.

The chain links TRBV6-2 or TRBV6-3 to TRBJ2-1; 8 nucleotides align to TRBD2. CDR1 and CDR2 (germline): MNHEY, SVGEGT. V was pared by 5 bases and J by 7 bases, with 19 bases of the junction left unmatched. CDR3 length: 18 residues. The DNA of the CDR3 is TGTGCCAGCAGTCGCCCACCGCCCCCGGGGGGGCAGAGGAATGAGCAGTTCTTC. It yields the protein CASSRPPPPGGQRNEQFF.

The chain joins TRBV21-1 to TRBJ2-1; TRBD2 was called by the table and not checked on the DNA. TRBV21-1 is reported as a pseudogene. The CDR3 is 14 amino acids. CDR3 nucleotide sequence: TGTGCCAGCAGCAAAGGAGAGTCGAGAAATGAGCAGTTCTTC. Protein: CASSKGESRNEQFF.

The chain is built from TRBV29-1 and TRBJ2-7; D gene unclear. The CDR3 spans 13 residues. The V end lost 0 bases, the J end lost 3 bases, and 9 bases lay between the germline ends. In germline, CDR1 is SQVTM, CDR2 ANQGSEA. DNA of the CDR3: TGCAGCGTTGAAGATCGTTCGGGCTACGAGCAGTACTTC. This gives the protein CSVEDRSGYEQYF.

The V gene is TRBV2, the J gene TRBJ2-5, with a tentative D call TRBD2 (6 bases). The CDR3 extends over 14 amino acids. Germline V lookup: CDR1 SNHLY, CDR2 FYNNEI. The V and J ends lost 5 bases and 1 base respectively, with 11 bases between them. CDR3 in amino acids: CASSWLSGQETQYF. The CDR3 DNA is TGTGCCAGCAGTTGGCTTAGCGGCCAAGAGACCCAGTACTTC.

V usage is TRBV18 and J usage is TRBJ1-4; possible D gene TRBD1, 5 bases. The CDR3 runs 15 residues. Germline V lookup: CDR1 KGHSH, CDR2 LQKENI. Trimming cost V 1 base and J 7 bases, with 13 bases left between them. The DNA for the CDR3 is TGTGCCAGCTCACCACGATGGGACTGGACTGAAAAACTGTTTTTT. It codes for CASSPRWDWTEKLFF.

The V and J genes are TRBV11-2 and TRBJ2-3, with D maybe TRBD1 (5 bases). CDR3 length: 13 amino acids. Germline CDR1 reads SGHAT; CDR2 reads FQNNGV. The V end was cut by 2 bases, the J end by 3 bases, with 6 bases between. The DNA of the CDR3 is TGTGCCAGCAGCTTAAGACAGACAGATACGCAGTATTTT. Translation: CASSLRQTDTQYF.

The gene calls are TRBV5-5 and TRBJ2-1; D is unclear. CDR1 is SGHKS, CDR2 YYEKEE, per germline (reference sequence). CDR3 length: 15 amino acids. V lost 0 bases, J lost 2 bases, and 9 bases lay in between. CDR3 in DNA: TGTGCCAGCAGCTTGGCCTCAGTACCCTACAATGAGCAGTTCTTC. Translating gives CASSLASVPYNEQFF.

This chain joins TRBV21-1 and TRBJ2-1; the D call TRBD2 from the table was never checked on the DNA. TRBV21-1 is given as a pseudogene. The CDR3 has 12 residues. The CDR3 sequence: CASSKVRGEQFF. CDR3 DNA sequence: TGTGCCAGCAGCAAAGTACGGGGAGAGCAGTTCTTC.

This clone has a handful of counts. This rearrangement joins TRBV7-2 to TRBJ1-1; a possible D gene is TRBD1 (5 bases). The CDR3 spans 13 residues. CDR1 SGHTA and CDR2 FQGNSA come from the germline V gene. Trimming shortened V by 2 bases and J by 11 bases, and 15 bases separated the two germline ends. The CDR3 sequence is CASSLTRGGDAFF. The CDR3 coding sequence is TGTGCCAGCAGCTTAACGCGCGGGGGGGATGCTTTCTTT.

The gene calls are TRBV15 and TRBJ2-7; D unclear. The V gene's germline CDR1 is LNHNV and CDR2 YYDKDF (reference sequence). Trimming took off 0 bases at V and 3 bases at J, with 3 bases between the two ends. This CDR3 spans 12 amino acids. As DNA, the CDR3 is TGTGCCACCAGCAGAGATCACTACGAGCAGTACTTC. It codes for CATSRDHYEQYF.

The chain recombines TRBV6-5 with TRBJ1-2; the match to TRBD1 covers 8 bases. The length of the CDR3 is 13 residues. CDR1 and CDR2 from the germline V gene are MNHEY and SVGAGI. V gave up 5 bases and J gave up 4 bases; unmatched junction bases: 3. In DNA, the CDR3 is TGTGCCAGCAGTCGGGACAGGTTCTATGGCTACACCTTC. This codes for CASSRDRFYGYTF.

This chain uses TRBV7-9 with TRBJ1-3; the D is unclear. Trimming took 6 bases from V and 4 from J, leaving 4 bases between them. Germline V gene lookup returns CDR1 SEHNR and CDR2 FQNEAQ (reference sequence). The CDR3 has 11 residues. CDR3 region: CASREGNTIYF. In DNA, the CDR3 is TGTGCCAGCAGAGAGGGAAACACCATATATTTT.

This chain links TRBV5-1 with TRBJ2-7; TRBD1 aligns across 7 bases. The ends lost 4 bases at V and 6 bases at J; junction bases unmatched: 7. Per the germline V gene, CDR1 is SGHRS and CDR2 is YFSETQ. This CDR3 contains 13 residues. The CDR3 reads CASSLTGLGEQYF. The CDR3 bases are TGCGCCAGCAGCCTGACAGGGTTAGGCGAGCAGTACTTC.

CDR3 protein: CASSELASLGLGNTIYF. As DNA, the CDR3 is TGTGCCAGCAGTGAATTGGCCAGCCTGGGCCTAGGAAACACCATATATTTT. The V call is TRBV25-1, the J call TRBJ1-3, with D unclear. Germline CDR1 is MGHDK and CDR2 is SYGVNS. The V end was cut by 1 base, the J end by 4 bases, with 17 bases between. This CDR3 is built from 17 residues.